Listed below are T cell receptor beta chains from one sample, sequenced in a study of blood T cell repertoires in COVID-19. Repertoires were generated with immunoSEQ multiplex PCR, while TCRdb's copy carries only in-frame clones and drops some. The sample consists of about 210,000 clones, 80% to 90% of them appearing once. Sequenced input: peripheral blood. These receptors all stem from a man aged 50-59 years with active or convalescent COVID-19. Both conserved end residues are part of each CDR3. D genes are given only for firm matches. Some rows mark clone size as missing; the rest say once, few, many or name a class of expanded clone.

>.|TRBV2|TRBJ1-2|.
CASSEYGQGQGYTF
TGTGCCAGCAGTGAATACGGGCAGGGCCAGGGCTACACCTTC
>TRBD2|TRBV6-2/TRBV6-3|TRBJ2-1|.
CASSYPGGAGVYEQFF
TGTGCCAGCAGTTACCCGGGGGGGGCGGGAGTTTATGAGCAGTTCTTC
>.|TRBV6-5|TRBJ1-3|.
CATDVTSGNTIYF
TGTGCCACAGATGTAACCTCTGGAAACACCATATATTTT
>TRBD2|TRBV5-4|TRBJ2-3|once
CASSPLTMTSARTDTQYF
TGTGCCAGCAGCCCCCTCACTATGACTAGCGCCCGCACAGATACGCAGTATTTT
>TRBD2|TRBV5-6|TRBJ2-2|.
CASTPLAGANTGELFF
TGTGCCAGCACGCCGTTAGCGGGGGCCAACACCGGGGAGCTGTTTTTT
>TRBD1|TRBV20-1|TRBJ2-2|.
CSASNGDRGDTGELFF
TGCAGTGCTAGTAACGGAGACAGGGGTGACACCGGGGAGCTGTTTTTT
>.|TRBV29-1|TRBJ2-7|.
CSVKQGPYEQYF
TGCAGCGTAAAACAGGGACCCTACGAGCAGTACTTC
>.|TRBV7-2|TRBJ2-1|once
CASSINRDNEQFF
TGTGCCAGCAGCATCAACAGGGACAATGAGCAGTTCTTC
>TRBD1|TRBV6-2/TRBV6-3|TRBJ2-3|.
CASSYGDRVVTDTQYF
TGTGCCAGCAGTTATGGGGACAGGGTGGTCACAGATACGCAGTATTTT
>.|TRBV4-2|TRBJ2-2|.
CASSQVGAADTGELFF
TGTGCCAGCAGCCAAGTGGGGGCGGCCGACACCGGGGAGCTGTTTTTT
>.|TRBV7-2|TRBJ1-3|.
CASSSGGSGNTIYF
TGTGCCAGCAGCTCTGGAGGGTCTGGAAACACCATATATTTT
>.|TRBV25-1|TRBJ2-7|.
CASSEGHEQYF
TGTGCCAGCAGTGAAGGGCACGAGCAGTACTTC
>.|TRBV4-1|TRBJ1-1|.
CASSQDRGGTKNTEAFF
TGCGCCAGCAGCCAAGATCGGGGGGGGACAAAGAACACTGAAGCTTTCTTT
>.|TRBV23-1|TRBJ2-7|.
CASSQIPGVKGASYEQYF
TGCGCCAGCAGTCAAATACCGGGAGTAAAGGGGGCCTCCTACGAGCAGTACTTC
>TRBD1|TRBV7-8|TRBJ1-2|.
CASSLARTGGFRGYTF
TGTGCCAGCAGCTTAGCGAGGACAGGGGGCTTCAGGGGCTACACCTTC
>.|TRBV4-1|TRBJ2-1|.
CASSQGISGGNNEQFF
TGCGCCAGCAGCCAAGGTATCAGTGGGGGCAACAATGAGCAGTTCTTC
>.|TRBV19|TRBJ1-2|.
CASSSRQAGGYTF
TGTGCCAGTAGTTCAAGACAGGCCGGTGGCTACACCTTC
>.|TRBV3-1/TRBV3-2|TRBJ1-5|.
CASSQGLYQPQHF
TGTGCCAGCAGCCAAGGGCTTTATCAGCCCCAGCATTTT
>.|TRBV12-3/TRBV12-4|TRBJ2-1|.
CASSLLGGEQFF
TGTGCCAGCAGTTTGCTAGGAGGTGAGCAGTTCTTC
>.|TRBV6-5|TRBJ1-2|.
CASSYGGAAGGYTF
TGTGCCAGCAGTTACGGTGGTGCAGCGGGGGGCTACACCTTC
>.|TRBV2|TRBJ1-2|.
CASSLKQEPQGGYTF
TGTGCCAGCAGCCTAAAACAGGAACCGCAGGGGGGCTACACCTTC